A single sample gave rise to the 27 T cell receptor beta chains below, sequenced in a study of memory CD4+ T cells and cytomegalovirus serostatus (dated by TCRdb to about 2019). The library came from the immunoSEQ multiplex PCR assay. TCRdb holds this immuneACCESS table with in-frame rearrangements only. Some clones are missing; in checked studies, unresolved V genes explain under half, and the rest has no known cause. Here the sample has about 57,000 clones; less than 85% occur a single time. Approximately 0.8% of the sample comes from the top ten. Single viable CD3+CD4+CD8-CD45RO+ cells were sorted as memory CD4+ T cells on a FACSAria II. Material: memory CD4+ T cells from blood. Every receptor here comes from an adult in good health and CMV-seronegative.

The V and J genes are TRBV6-1 and TRBJ2-2, with TRBD1 as a possible D gene (5 bases). CDR3 size: 14 residues. V lost 6 bases and J lost 1, with 9 bases in between. The germline CDR1 and CDR2 sequences are MNHNS and SASEGT. The CDR3 is CASRAGQNTGELFF. For the CDR3, the DNA is TGTGCCAGCAGGGCAGGACAGAACACCGGGGAGCTGTTTTTT.

The rearrangement uses TRBV11-3 and TRBJ1-1; possibly TRBD1 for D (6 bases). The CDR3 consists of 16 residues. V was shortened by 0 bases and J by 5 bases, with 16 bases between the two germline ends. CDR1 is SGHNT, CDR2 YENEEA, per germline. The CDR3 protein is CASSLDGRGGQTEAFF. For the CDR3, the DNA is TGTGCCAGCAGCTTAGATGGCAGGGGAGGTCAAACTGAAGCTTTCTTT. The full variable domain, in which reference TRBV11-3 and TRBJ1-1 provide the parts outside the CDR3, is EAGVVQSPRYKIIEKKQPVAFWCNPISGHNTLYWYLQNLGQGPELLIRYENEEAVDDSQLPKDRFSAERLKGVDSTLKIQPAELGDSAVYLCASSLDGRGGQTEAFFGQGTRLTVV.

The rearrangement uses TRBV30 and TRBJ2-1; TRBD2 matches at 8 bases. Germline CDR1 GTSNPN, CDR2 SVGIG (reference sequence). The CDR3 sequence is 15 residues long. The V and J ends lost 1 base and 4 bases, in that order; junction bases with no gene match: 6. In DNA form, the CDR3 reads TGTGCCTGGAGTGGCGGTAGCGGGATTTACAATGAGCAGTTCTTC. It specifies CAWSGGSGIYNEQFF.

The V gene is TRBV25-1, the J gene TRBJ1-1; D ambiguous. This CDR3 spans 11 amino acids. Germline V CDR1 and CDR2: MGHDK, SYGVNS. Trimming took 4 bases from V and 0 from J, leaving 0 bases between them. The CDR3 nucleotides read TGTGCCAGCAGTGTGAACACTGAAGCTTTCTTT. This gives the protein CASSVNTEAFF. Looking up the rest from reference TRBV25-1 and TRBJ1-1 gives the full variable domain: EADIYQTPRYLVIGTGKKITLECSQTMGHDKMYWYQQDPGMELHLIHYSYGVNSTEKGDLSSESTVSRIRTEHFPLTLESARPSHTSQYLCASSVNTEAFFGQGTRLTVV.

V usage is TRBV15 and J usage is TRBJ2-3; D is perhaps TRBD2 (5 bases). The CDR3 is 15 residues long. V dropped 0 bases and J dropped 11 bases, with 18 bases sitting between them. Looked up from germline, CDR1 is LNHNV and CDR2 is YYDKDF (reference sequence). CDR3 sequence (DNA): TGTGCCACCAGCAGAGATGGAGGTGTCGGGCAGCGGCAGTATTTT. Amino acids: CATSRDGGVGQRQYF.

V gene TRBV18 combines with J gene TRBJ2-5; no clear D gene. Germline-derived CDR1 and CDR2 are KGHSH and LQKENI. The CDR3 extends over 16 amino acids. The V gene lost 3 bases and the J gene lost 5 bases, with 19 bases spanning the gap. In DNA, the CDR3 is TGTGCCAGCTCACCGCCCGCAGGACGGTTCGAGGAGACCCAGTACTTC. Its protein product is CASSPPAGRFEETQYF.

The J gene is TRBJ2-7, the V gene TRBV19; 9 bases fit TRBD2. Germline V CDR1 and CDR2: LNHDA, SQIVND (reference sequence). V lost 0 bases to trimming and J lost 0 bases; unmatched junction nucleotides: 9. The CDR3 contains 18 residues. CDR3: CASSIDSGAGGFSYEQYF. For the CDR3, the DNA is TGTGCCAGTAGTATAGATTCGGGAGCGGGAGGCTTCTCCTACGAGCAGTACTTC.

The chain combines TRBV2 with TRBJ2-7, with unresolved D. Germline V gives CDR1 SNHLY, CDR2 FYNNEI. V was pared by 8 bases and J by 2 bases, with 13 bases between. CDR3 length: 13 residues. The CDR3 is CASGRRAPYEQYF. The CDR3 DNA reads as TGTGCCAGCGGGCGCCGCGCGCCCTACGAGCAGTACTTC.

The gene calls are TRBV7-9 and TRBJ2-7; no clear D. The germline V gene has CDR1 SEHNR and CDR2 FQNEAQ (reference sequence). The CDR3 extends over 13 amino acids. With 5 bases removed from V and 6 bases from J, the gap between germline ends came to 14 bases. This chain's CDR3 is CASSVSILSEQYF. CDR3 bases: TGTGCCAGCAGCGTCTCAATCCTCTCCGAGCAGTACTTC.

The table lists this clone with a few counts. This chain uses TRBV7-9 with TRBJ2-7; TRBD2 might be the D (5 bases). Looked up from germline, CDR1 is SEHNR and CDR2 is FQNEAQ (reference sequence). V lost 5 bases to trimming and J lost 7 bases, with 12 bases between them. The CDR3 is 12 residues long. The CDR3 sequence: CASSPLSGEQYF. CDR3 coding DNA: TGTGCCAGCAGCCCCCTATCGGGAGAGCAGTACTTC. Full variable domain (remainder filled in from reference TRBV7-9 and TRBJ2-7): DTGVSQNPRHKITKRGQNVTFRCDPISEHNRLYWYRQTLGQGPEFLTYFQNEAQLEKSRLLSDRFSAERPKGSFSTLEIQRTEQGDSAMYLCASSPLSGEQYFGPGTRLTVT.

The chain links TRBV9 to TRBJ2-4; D unclear. The CDR3 loop spans 12 amino acids. Trimming shortened V by 2 bases and J by 9 bases, and 9 bases separated the two germline ends. Germline CDR1 is SGDLS and CDR2 is YYNGEE. DNA for the CDR3: TGTGCCAGCAGCGTCAAGTGGGGCATTCAGTACTTC. Translation: CASSVKWGIQYF.

J is TRBJ2-3 and V is TRBV30; maybe TRBD2 (6 bases). Germline V gene sequence: CDR1 GTSNPN, CDR2 SVGIG (reference sequence). CDR3 length equals 15 residues. The germline V and J ends were trimmed by 3 bases and 6 bases, with 19 bases remaining between them. The CDR3 loop is CAWRGGLGRGDTQYF. Here the CDR3 DNA reads TGTGCCTGGAGGGGAGGCCTCGGCAGAGGGGATACGCAGTATTTT.

The chain links TRBV15 to TRBJ1-2; possibly TRBD1 for D (5 bases). Germline CDR1 and CDR2: LNHNV and YYDKDF (reference sequence). Trimming stripped 3 bases from V and 6 bases from J, with 14 bases between. This CDR3 region has 14 residues. The CDR3, as DNA: TGTGCCACCAGCAGTGTGCGGGGCGCGAATGGCTACACCTTC. Translating it yields CATSSVRGANGYTF.

V usage is TRBV28 and J usage is TRBJ1-1; D is ambiguous. The V and J ends lost 4 bases and 3 bases respectively, with 18 bases between them. There are 16 residues in the CDR3. CDR1 and CDR2 (germline): MDHEN, SYDVKM. CDR3 nucleotide sequence: TGTGCCAGCAGTTCTCCTGCAAGGGCTGGAGACACTGAAGCTTTCTTT. Residues: CASSSPARAGDTEAFF.

This chain connects TRBV11-2 to TRBJ1-2; 10 bases line up with TRBD1. CDR3 length: 14 residues. The V and J ends lost 3 bases and 7 bases, in that order; junction bases with no gene match: 5. Per the germline V gene, CDR1 is SGHAT and CDR2 is FQNNGV. The DNA for the CDR3 is TGTGCCAGCAGCTTCGCCGGGACAGGGGTTGGCTACACCTTC. Amino acid sequence: CASSFAGTGVGYTF. The full variable domain, with the rest looked up from reference TRBV11-2 and TRBJ1-2, is EAGVAQSPRYKIIEKRQSVAFWCNPISGHATLYWYQQILGQGPKLLIQFQNNGVVDDSQLPKDRFSAERLKGVDSTLKIQPAKLEDSAVYLCASSFAGTGVGYTFGSGTRLTVV.

This chain links TRBV2 with TRBJ1-1; D gene ambiguous. Germline assignment: CDR1 SNHLY and CDR2 FYNNEI. The CDR3 runs 12 residues. The germline V and J ends were trimmed by 6 bases and 5 bases, with 10 bases remaining between them. For the CDR3, the DNA is TGTGCCAGCAGGCCATGGAAGACTGAAGCTTTCTTT. Protein sequence: CASRPWKTEAFF.

This clone has only a few counts. The chain couples TRBV7-8 to TRBJ2-3; D tentatively fits TRBD1 or TRBD2 (5 bases each). This CDR3 region has 16 residues. The V and J ends lost 1 base and 3 bases respectively, with 14 bases between them. Per the germline V gene, CDR1 is SGHVS and CDR2 is FQNEAQ. CDR3 sequence (DNA): TGTGCCAGCAGCTTAGTACCAGGGACGGGGACAGATACGCAGTATTTT. It yields the protein CASSLVPGTGTDTQYF.

On this clone: The sample carries other DNA sequences with the same CDR3. The genes are TRBV7-6 and TRBJ2-3, with D perhaps matching TRBD1 (5 bases). CDR3 size: 15 residues. CDR1 SGHVS and CDR2 FNYEAQ come from the germline V gene. V lost 0 bases, J lost 0 bases, and 7 bases lay in between. The CDR3 DNA is TGTGCCAGCAGCTTAGCAGGGGCTAGCACAGATACGCAGTATTTT. It translates to CASSLAGASTDTQYF.

The gene calls are TRBV5-1 and TRBJ2-3; D remains unclear. The CDR3 covers 14 residues. The germline V gene encodes CDR1 SGHRS and CDR2 YFSETQ. Trimming pared 4 bases from V and 2 bases from J, leaving 11 bases between. As DNA, the CDR3 is TGCGCCAGCAGCCGAATCCCGGACACAGATACGCAGTATTTT. It is translated as CASSRIPDTDTQYF. Supplemented by reference TRBV5-1 and TRBJ2-3, the full variable domain reads KAGVTQTPRYLIKTRGQQVTLSCSPISGHRSVSWYQQTPGQGLQFLFEYFSETQRNKGNFPGRFSGRQFSNSRSEMNVSTLELGDSALYLCASSRIPDTDTQYFGPGTRLTVL.

The chain joins TRBV2 to TRBJ1-1; D is ambiguous. The CDR3 loop spans 15 amino acids. The V gene's germline CDR1 is SNHLY and CDR2 FYNNEI. V lost 6 bases and J lost 4, with 18 bases in between. As DNA, the CDR3 is TGTGCCAGCAGCGATACGGGCAGTGGAAGCACTGAAGCTTTCTTT. Its protein product is CASSDTGSGSTEAFF.

This clone occurred once. The chain uses TRBV27 and TRBJ1-5; TRBD1 matches 10 bases. J gave up 6 bases and V 3 bases, and 20 bases lay outside the gene matches. From germline, CDR1 is MNHEY and CDR2 SMNVEV (reference sequence). The CDR3 is made up of 20 amino acids. The CDR3, as DNA: TGTGCCAGCAGTTTTGAGAGTATCGGACAGGGGGTACCTCGGGGTCAGCCCCAGCATTTT. The encoded protein is CASSFESIGQGVPRGQPQHF.

The V gene is TRBV4-2, the J gene TRBJ2-7; D remains ambiguous. CDR3 length: 12 residues. The germline CDR1 and CDR2 sequences are LGHNA and YNFKEQ. With 0 bases removed from V and 13 bases from J, the gap between germline ends came to 13 bases. CDR3 bases: TGTGCCAGCAGCCAAGATCGGCCCCCGTTATACTTC. Translated, it gives CASSQDRPPLYF.

The V call is TRBV2, the J call TRBJ1-1; the D gene is possibly TRBD1 (5 bases). From germline, CDR1 is SNHLY and CDR2 FYNNEI. V gave up 6 bases and J gave up 0 bases, with 17 bases separating them. The CDR3 is 16 amino acids. The CDR3 DNA sequence: TGTGCCAGCAGGGGGGGGTCGGAGTATATGAACACTGAAGCTTTCTTT. Its protein is CASRGGSEYMNTEAFF.

The rearrangement links TRBV7-2 to TRBJ2-3; 8 bases align to TRBD2. The CDR3 consists of 15 residues. V gave up 4 bases and J gave up 5 bases; unmatched junction bases: 8. Germline V gives CDR1 SGHTA, CDR2 FQGNSA. Here the CDR3 DNA reads TGTGCCAGCAGCTCATCCTCTGCGGGAGGAGATACGCAGTATTTT. It specifies CASSSSSAGGDTQYF.

This chain uses TRBV7-9 with TRBJ1-1; TRBD1 is a possible D gene (6 bases). V lost 7 bases to trimming and J lost 5 bases, with 11 bases between them. The CDR3 length is 12 residues. The germline CDR1 and CDR2 sequences are SEHNR and FQNEAQ (reference sequence). In DNA, the CDR3 is TGTGCCAGCATAGGGGGGAGAACTGAAGCTTTCTTT. Its translation: CASIGGRTEAFF.

The chain is built from TRBV28 and TRBJ1-1; tentatively, D is TRBD1 (6 bases). V lost 5 bases to trimming and J lost 11 bases, with 18 bases between them. The CDR3 consists of 13 residues. Germline V gives CDR1 MDHEN, CDR2 SYDVKM. The chain's CDR3 is CASSLPRGQGAFF. The CDR3 DNA is TGTGCCAGCAGTCTCCCCCGTGGGCAGGGGGCTTTCTTT.

The CDR3: CAGTDDRPNTGELFF. The DNA for the CDR3 is TGTGCCGGTACCGACGACAGACCGAACACCGGGGAGCTGTTTTTT. The chain couples TRBV2 to TRBJ2-2; TRBD1 is a possible D gene (5 bases). The length of the CDR3 is 15 residues. V was cut by 11 bases and J by 0 bases, with 16 bases left in between. Germline V gene lookup returns CDR1 SNHLY and CDR2 FYNNEI.